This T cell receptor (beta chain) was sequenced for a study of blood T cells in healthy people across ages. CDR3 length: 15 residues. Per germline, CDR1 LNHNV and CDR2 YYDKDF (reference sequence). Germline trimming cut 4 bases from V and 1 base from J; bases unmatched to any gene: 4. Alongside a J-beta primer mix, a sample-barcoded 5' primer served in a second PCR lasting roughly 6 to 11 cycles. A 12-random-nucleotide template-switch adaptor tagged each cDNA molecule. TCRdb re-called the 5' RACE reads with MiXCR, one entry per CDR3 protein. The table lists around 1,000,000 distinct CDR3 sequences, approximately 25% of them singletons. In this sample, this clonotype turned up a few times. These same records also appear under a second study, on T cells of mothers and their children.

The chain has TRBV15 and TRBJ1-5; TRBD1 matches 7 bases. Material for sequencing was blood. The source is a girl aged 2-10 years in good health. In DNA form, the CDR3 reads TGTGCCACCAGCAAGGACAGGACAAGCAATCAGCCCCAGCATTTT. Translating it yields CATSKDRTSNQPQHF.